This T cell receptor beta chain was captured by sequencing in a study of blood T cell repertoires in COVID-19. Study overall: The United States, Italy and Spain were the sources of the acute and convalescent COVID-19 samples.

Study processing details: Nucleated cell number was recorded as an estimate derived from reference gene primer amplification. This table comes from immunoSEQ multiplex PCR, and its TCRdb copy is limited to in-frame clones, with some not included. That table gives V, J and clone size, and the DNA gave D and trimming. The sample lists tens of thousands of clones, roughly 87% occurring once. Germline CDR1 reads MGHRA; CDR2 reads YSYEKL. Trimming took off 4 bases at V and 0 bases at J, with 9 bases between the two ends. The CDR3 is 15 residues long. It was during active infection that Seattle patients were enrolled and then longitudinally followed.

This receptor was identified in a man aged 55-75 years with COVID-19, enrolled during active disease. V gene TRBV4-1 combines with J gene TRBJ2-2; D remains unclear. Material: peripheral blood. CDR3 sequence (DNA): TGCGCCAGCAGCCCCACTTTAGCGAACACCGGGGAGCTGTTTTTT. Translated, it gives CASSPTLANTGELFF.